The 13 T cell receptor beta chains below come from one sample, sequenced in a study of blood T cell repertoires in COVID-19. This table comes from immunoSEQ multiplex PCR, and its TCRdb copy is limited to in-frame clones, with some not included. The data hold approximately 120,000 clones, with 86% observed a single time. Sequencing input: peripheral blood. Receptors were obtained from a human donor in a cohort sampled during active COVID-19.

V and J are TRBV11-3 and TRBJ1-1; D gene uncertain. The CDR3 sequence is 13 residues long. V shed 8 bases and J shed 2 bases, with 12 bases lying between them. CDR1 and CDR2 from the germline V gene are SGHNT and YENEEA. CDR3: CASLLHFNTEAFF. CDR3 sequence (DNA): TGTGCCAGCTTACTACACTTCAACACTGAAGCTTTCTTT.

Comments on this clone: At one of its ends the junction is not consistent with the germline gene, which may arise from a read error. V and J are TRBV24-1 and TRBJ2-1, with 7 bases fitting TRBD2. CDR1 KGHDR and CDR2 SFDVKD come from the germline V gene. The CDR3 runs to 14 residues. The CDR3 loop is CATRQRDPYDEQFF. The CDR3 DNA is TGTGCCACTAGACAGCGGGACCCCTACGATGAGCAGTTCTTC.

This clone was counted between two and nine times. The chain couples TRBV5-6 to TRBJ2-2; TRBD2 aligns across 7 bases. The ends lost 3 bases at V and 0 bases at J; junction bases unmatched: 5. This CDR3 is 16 amino acids long. CDR1 SGHDT and CDR2 YYEEEE come from the germline V gene. Here the CDR3 DNA reads TGTGCCAGCAGCTGGGTAAGCGGGACGAACACCGGGGAGCTGTTTTTT. It specifies CASSWVSGTNTGELFF. The full variable domain, with the rest looked up from reference TRBV5-6 and TRBJ2-2, is DAGVTQSPTHLIKTRGQQVTLRCSPKSGHDTVSWYQQALGQGPQFIFQYYEEEERQRGNFPDRFSGHQFPNYSSELNVNALLLGDSALYLCASSWVSGTNTGELFFGEGSRLTVL.

This clone has a single count. The chain employs TRBV28 and TRBJ1-1; TRBD1 agrees at 8 bases. This CDR3 has 16 residues. Germline assignment: CDR1 MDHEN and CDR2 SYDVKM. V shed 8 bases, J shed 0 bases, and the junction held 11 bases outside the gene matches. CDR3 sequence (DNA): TGTGCCAGCCTGCCAACAGGGGGACCCATGAACACTGAAGCTTTCTTT. This encodes CASLPTGGPMNTEAFF.

The chain combines TRBV3-1 (or the pseudogene TRBV3-2) with TRBJ1-1; D is unresolved. Trimming took off 5 bases at V and 2 bases at J, with 15 bases between the two ends. CDR1 and CDR2 (germline): LGHDT, YNNKEL (reference sequence). The CDR3 spans 15 residues. CDR3 protein: CASSEPGRLNTEAFF. The CDR3 DNA sequence: TGTGCCAGCAGCGAACCTGGCAGATTAAACACTGAAGCTTTCTTT.

The chain employs TRBV7-2 and TRBJ2-3; the match to TRBD2 covers 7 bases. Unmatched junction bases numbered 6, after V lost 3 bases and J lost 6 bases. This CDR3 has 14 amino acids. Germline V lookup: CDR1 SGHTA, CDR2 FQGNSA. The CDR3 loop reads CASSFPGLPDTQYF. CDR3 in DNA: TGTGCCAGCAGCTTCCCGGGACTACCGGATACGCAGTATTTT.

V is TRBV5-1 and J is TRBJ2-1, with 7 bases matching TRBD2. The CDR3 contains 15 residues. V dropped 0 bases and J dropped 7; count of bases not matched to a gene: 7. The germline gives CDR1 SGHRS, CDR2 YFSETQ. CDR3 nucleotides: TGCGCCAGCAGCTTGGAGAAGGGAGGGTGGAATGAGCAGTTCTTC. It is translated as CASSLEKGGWNEQFF. Supplemented by reference TRBV5-1 and TRBJ2-1, the full variable domain reads KAGVTQTPRYLIKTRGQQVTLSCSPISGHRSVSWYQQTPGQGLQFLFEYFSETQRNKGNFPGRFSGRQFSNSRSEMNVSTLELGDSALYLCASSLEKGGWNEQFFGPGTRLTVL.

The chain couples TRBV28 to TRBJ2-7, with 7 bases lining up with TRBD1. CDR1 MDHEN and CDR2 SYDVKM come from the germline V gene. The CDR3 extends over 14 amino acids. The V segment lost 3 bases and the J segment 5 bases; nucleotides outside the gene matches: 7. The CDR3 loop reads CASSFWQGDHEQYF. The CDR3 nucleotides are TGTGCCAGCAGTTTTTGGCAGGGGGACCACGAGCAGTACTTC.

The chain links TRBV11-2 to TRBJ1-1; 10 positions agree with TRBD1. The germline gives CDR1 SGHAT, CDR2 FQNNGV. The CDR3 totals 13 residues. V was pared by 5 bases and J by 6 bases, with 3 bases of the junction left unmatched. CDR3 bases: TGTGCCAGCAGCCTAGGACAGGGGGCTGAAGCTTTCTTT. Translation gives CASSLGQGAEAFF.

The J gene is TRBJ2-1, the V gene TRBV19; 7 bases map to TRBD2. With V trimmed by 3 bases and J by 4 bases, 9 bases remained unmatched. The CDR3 covers 16 residues. CDR1 LNHDA and CDR2 SQIVND come from the germline V gene (reference sequence). CDR3 sequence: CASSILQSGVYNEQFF. CDR3 sequence (DNA): TGTGCCAGTAGTATCCTACAAAGCGGGGTATACAATGAGCAGTTCTTC.

This clone was observed a few times. The V gene is TRBV28, the J gene TRBJ1-5; D possibly corresponds to TRBD1 (6 bases). CDR1 and CDR2 from the germline V gene are MDHEN and SYDVKM. The V gene lost 3 bases and the J gene lost 0 bases, with 15 bases spanning the gap. The CDR3 covers 17 residues. Here the CDR3 reads CASSLWTVGYSNQPQHF. In DNA, the CDR3 is TGTGCCAGCAGTTTGTGGACAGTAGGATATAGCAATCAGCCCCAGCATTTT.

The genes are TRBV3-1 (or the pseudogene TRBV3-2) and TRBJ2-7, with 10 bases matching TRBD2. There are 17 residues in the CDR3. CDR1 and CDR2 from the germline V gene are LGHDT and YNNKEL (reference sequence). The junction had 7 bases not matched to a gene; V was cut back by 0 bases and J by 2 bases. The CDR3 sequence: CASSQEGLAGVTYEQYF. CDR3 nucleotide sequence: TGTGCCAGCAGCCAAGAGGGTCTAGCGGGAGTTACCTACGAGCAGTACTTC.

This chain links TRBV11-2 with TRBJ1-1, with D perhaps TRBD1 (5 bases). This CDR3 is 11 amino acids long. CDR1 is SGHAT, CDR2 FQNNGV, per germline. Deletions cut 11 bases from V and 5 bases from J, with 12 bases between. In DNA, the CDR3 is TGTGCCGTACAAAGGGGTACTGAAGCTTTCTTT. It yields the protein CAVQRGTEAFF.